There are a few counts of the clone carrying this T cell receptor beta chain. Assembly of TCR beta libraries relied on iRepertoire HTBI primers together with Arm-PCR of CDR3 regions. Each CDR3 protein gets one entry after TCRdb re-called the multiplex PCR reads with MiXCR. The sample holds about 620,000 distinct CDR3 sequences, 15% to 20% seen once. The time point denotes: newly diagnosed GD, antithyroid drugs for less than 3 months. PBMCs provided the RNA from which the TCR library was made. American Thyroid Association guidelines defined how Graves' disease was diagnosed. This sample is drawn from a study of regulatory T cells in long-lasting Graves disease. There are 14 residues in the CDR3. The junction had 6 bases not matched to a gene; V was cut back by 4 bases and J by 2 bases. Germline lookup yields CDR1 SGHKS and CDR2 YYEKEE (reference sequence). In addition, the sample was reused for a study of T cells in Graves' hyperthyroidism and ophthalmopathy. That study adds: RT-PCR in the first round (using the HTBI primer set) targeted the TCR CDR3.

The specimen comprised peripheral blood mononuclear cells (PBMCs), sampled at new diagnosis, from a patient treated with antithyroid drugs. The chain combines TRBV5-5 with TRBJ2-7; TRBD1 agrees at 7 bases. The TCR originated in a woman in her 30s with Graves disease. The CDR3 reads CASSTRQGTYEQYF. The CDR3 nucleotides read TGTGCCAGCAGCACCCGACAGGGAACCTACGAGCAGTACTTC.